The 17 T cell receptor beta chains below were found in one sample sequenced in a study of T cells in Graves' hyperthyroidism and ophthalmopathy. The investigators amplified TCR beta CDR3 regions from RNA transcripts. When the TCR CDR3 underwent first-round RT-PCR, the HTBI primer set was used. TCRdb passed the multiplex PCR reads through MiXCR, listing each CDR3 protein once. Here the sample spans under 200,000 distinct CDR3 sequences, approximately 9% being singletons. Sequenced input: blood. Every receptor here comes from a woman aged 18-30 years with Graves' hyperthyroidism that later progressed to Graves' ophthalmopathy.

This clonotype has ten or more counts. The chain links TRBV30 to TRBJ1-1; weak D call: TRBD1 (5 bases). The CDR3 totals 12 residues. Germline loops: CDR1 GTSNPN, CDR2 SVGIG (reference sequence). The CDR3 loop is CAFGGLNTEAFF. CDR3 bases: TGTGCTTTCGGGGGATTGAACACTGAAGCTTTCTTT.

This clonotype occurred many times. This chain joins TRBV20-1 and TRBJ2-7; 9 bases are shared with TRBD2. Germline lookup yields CDR1 DFQATT and CDR2 SNEGSKA (reference sequence). Trimming at V came to 3 bases and at J to 4 bases, leaving 7 bases not matched to a gene. The CDR3 is 14 amino acids. CDR3 nucleotides: TGCAGTGCTAGTAATAGCGGGAGTATGTACGAGCAGTACTTC. Translation gives CSASNSGSMYEQYF.

This clonotype was counted at least ten times. V and J are TRBV12-3 or TRBV12-4 and TRBJ1-3, with D perhaps TRBD1 (5 bases). This CDR3 comprises 14 residues. V lost 2 bases and J lost 0, with 5 bases in between. The CDR3 loop is CASSLTGSGNTIYF. The CDR3, as DNA: TGTGCCAGCAGTTTAACAGGCTCTGGAAACACCATATATTTT.

This clonotype was counted ten times or more. The chain combines TRBV3-1 with TRBJ1-1, with 11 bases matching TRBD1. Germline lookup yields CDR1 LGHDT and CDR2 YNNKEL (reference sequence). This CDR3 is 19 amino acids long. Trimming cost V 3 bases and J 0 bases; bases outside gene matches: 12. CDR3 in amino acids: CASSHAPGTGGTMNTEAFF. CDR3 nucleotides: TGTGCCAGCAGCCACGCCCCCGGGACAGGGGGGACCATGAACACTGAAGCTTTCTTT.

Ten or more counts support this clonotype. The chain is built from TRBV10-3 and TRBJ1-5; weak D call: TRBD1 (6 bases). This CDR3 spans 16 amino acids. Trimming pared 2 bases from V and 7 bases from J, leaving 18 bases between. Germline V gene data show CDR1 as ENHRY and CDR2 as SYGVKD. This CDR3 is CAISETPTGFGQPQHF. The CDR3 DNA is TGTGCCATCAGTGAGACTCCAACAGGGTTCGGCCAGCCCCAGCATTTT.

This clonotype appeared many times. The chain combines TRBV30 with TRBJ1-5; D call uncertain. The V gene's germline CDR1 is GTSNPN and CDR2 SVGIG (reference sequence). The CDR3 spans 14 residues. V was pared by 0 bases and J by 6 bases, with 12 bases between. The CDR3 DNA reads as TGTGCCTGGAGTGTAAAGTTGGGCTTTCAGCCCCAGCATTTT. It codes for CAWSVKLGFQPQHF.

This clonotype was seen at least ten times. V is TRBV25-1 and J is TRBJ1-5, with D possibly matching TRBD1 (6 bases). Germline loops: CDR1 MGHDK, CDR2 SYGVNS. This CDR3 comprises 15 residues. V was trimmed by 6 bases and J by 0 bases, leaving 12 bases between them. CDR3 in amino acids: CASSKDRYSNQPQHF. The CDR3 coding sequence is TGTGCCAGCAGCAAAGACAGGTATAGCAATCAGCCCCAGCATTTT.

Note on this clonotype: Mismatch with germline at one junction end may stem from a read error. V gene TRBV7-6 combines with J gene TRBJ2-2; 7 bases line up with TRBD1. The CDR3 spans 15 residues. Germline CDR1 SGHVS, CDR2 FNYEAQ. This CDR3 is CASSWDRMNTEELFF. The CDR3 nucleotides read TGTGCCAGCAGCTGGGACAGAATGAACACCGAGGAGCTGTTTTTT.

This clonotype was seen a handful of times. The chain carries TRBV9 and TRBJ1-1, with 7 positions matching TRBD1. The junction had 3 bases not matched to a gene; V was cut back by 0 bases and J by 1 base. The germline CDR1 and CDR2 sequences are SGDLS and YYNGEE. This CDR3 contains 15 residues. CDR3 DNA: TGTGCCAGCAGCGTAGGGGACAGCCGGAACACTGAAGCTTTCTTT. Translation: CASSVGDSRNTEAFF. The whole variable domain, filled in from reference TRBV9 and TRBJ1-1, reads DSGVTQTPKHLITATGQRVTLRCSPRSGDLSVYWYQQSLDQGLQFLIQYYNGEERAKGNILERFSAQQFPDLHSELNLSSLELGDSALYFCASSVGDSRNTEAFFGQGTRLTVV.

This clonotype was seen ten or more times. V usage is TRBV11-2 and J usage is TRBJ1-3, with D unresolved. The CDR3 length is 12 residues. Trimming shortened V by 1 base and J by 13 bases, and 11 bases separated the two germline ends. Germline CDR1 SGHAT, CDR2 FQNNGV. CDR3 loop: CASSLASTAIYF. The DNA of the CDR3 is TGTGCCAGCAGCTTAGCAAGCACGGCGATATATTTT.

The V call is TRBV4-2, the J call TRBJ2-1; 9 bases agree with TRBD2. This CDR3 has 11 residues. The V gene end was trimmed by 3 bases and the J gene end by 13 bases; junction bases not matched to a gene: 1. Germline V gene data show CDR1 as LGHNA and CDR2 as YNFKEQ. The CDR3 loop reads CASSQGLAQFF. CDR3 in DNA: TGTGCCAGCAGCCAGGGACTAGCACAGTTCTTC.

This clonotype has a count of ten or more. This rearrangement joins TRBV5-8 to TRBJ1-1; a possible D gene is TRBD1 (6 bases). The CDR3 is made up of 15 amino acids. The ends were cut back, 3 bases at V and 0 bases at J, with 12 bases in the middle. The V gene's germline CDR1 is SGHTS and CDR2 YDEGEE. The CDR3 protein is CASSWRAGVNTEAFF. The CDR3 nucleotides read TGTGCCAGCAGCTGGAGGGCAGGGGTGAACACTGAAGCTTTCTTT.

This clonotype came up many times. The chain links TRBV6-1 to TRBJ2-7; 7 bases match TRBD2. V shed 2 bases, J shed 1 base, and the junction held 8 bases outside the gene matches. The CDR3 runs to 16 residues. Germline-derived CDR1 and CDR2 are MNHNS and SASEGT. The CDR3 protein is CASSETGTGGSYEQYF. As DNA, the CDR3 is TGTGCCAGCAGTGAAACCGGGACGGGGGGATCCTACGAGCAGTACTTC.

At least ten counts were recorded for this clonotype. The rearrangement uses TRBV11-2 and TRBJ1-4; D is unclear. In germline, CDR1 is SGHAT, CDR2 FQNNGV. Trimming stripped 7 bases from V and 2 bases from J, with 11 bases between. The CDR3 has 14 amino acids. Written as DNA, the CDR3 is TGTGCCAGCACAATGGGTCCTACTAATGAAAAACTGTTTTTT. Protein: CASTMGPTNEKLFF.

The gene calls are TRBV4-1 and TRBJ1-5; D is unclear. This CDR3 spans 14 amino acids. From germline, CDR1 is MGHRA and CDR2 YSYEKL. V lost 4 bases, J lost 0 bases, and 7 bases lay in between. In DNA form, the CDR3 reads TGCGCCAGCAGCCGGGTGGGTAGCAATCAGCCCCAGCATTTT. Translation: CASSRVGSNQPQHF.

In this sample, this clonotype turned up many times. V and J are TRBV20-1 and TRBJ1-5; TRBD1 agrees at 10 bases. This CDR3 is built from 15 residues. Losses at the gene ends were 5 bases for V and 4 bases for J; bases not matched to a gene: 8. Germline-derived CDR1 and CDR2 are DFQATT and SNEGSKA (reference sequence). In nucleotides, the CDR3 is TGCAGTGCTGAGACAGGGGGCCACGTTAATCAGCCCCAGCATTTT. Translating it yields CSAETGGHVNQPQHF.

This clonotype came up many times. The chain joins TRBV12-3 or TRBV12-4 to TRBJ2-1; no clear D. This CDR3 has 14 residues. V was cut by 3 bases and J by 8 bases, with 14 bases left in between. CDR3 sequence (DNA): TGTGCCAGCAGTTTGAGTGGTTCGGCTGATGAGCAGTTCTTC. Protein sequence: CASSLSGSADEQFF.